This T cell receptor (beta chain) is drawn from a study of tumor and adjacent non-tumor tissue in lung cancer. Overall study: The patients, around 9 men and about five women, were roughly 30 to 80 with stage I to III disease.

TCRbeta libraries were built with three rounds of nested PCR, modified from ARM-PCR. TCRdb re-called the multiplex PCR reads through MiXCR, storing one row per CDR3 protein. This table has approximately 77,000 distinct CDR3 sequences, 70% to 90% appearing once. Germline CDR1 is SGHAT and CDR2 is FQNNGV. V shed 1 base and J shed 9 bases, with 15 bases lying between them. This CDR3 has 14 residues. Notes on this clonotype: A read error is likely, as this CDR3 ends without the conserved phenylalanine or tryptophan.

This sample's RNA came from whole unsorted tissue. Distant lung tissue was collected more than 3 cm away from the tumor edge. The sequenced sample consisted of distant non-tumor lung tissue. The gene calls are TRBV11-2 and TRBJ1-1; perhaps TRBD1 as D (6 bases). The TCR was taken from a man between 60 and 75 years old with non-small cell lung cancer. The CDR3 bases are TGTGCCAGCAGCTTAGTCGGGAGGGACACACAAGCTTTCCTT. It yields the protein CASSLVGRDTQAFL.